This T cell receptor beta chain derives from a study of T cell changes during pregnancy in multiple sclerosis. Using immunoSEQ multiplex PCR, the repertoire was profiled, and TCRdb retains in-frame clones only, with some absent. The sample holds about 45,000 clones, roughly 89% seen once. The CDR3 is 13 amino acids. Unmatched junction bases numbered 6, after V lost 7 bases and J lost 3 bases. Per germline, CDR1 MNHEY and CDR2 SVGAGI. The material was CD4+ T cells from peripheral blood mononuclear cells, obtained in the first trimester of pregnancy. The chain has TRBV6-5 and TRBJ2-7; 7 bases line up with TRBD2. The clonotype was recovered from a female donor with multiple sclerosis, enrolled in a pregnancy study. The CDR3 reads CASMGTTHYEQYF. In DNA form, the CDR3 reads TGTGCCAGCATGGGGACTACCCACTACGAGCAGTACTTC.